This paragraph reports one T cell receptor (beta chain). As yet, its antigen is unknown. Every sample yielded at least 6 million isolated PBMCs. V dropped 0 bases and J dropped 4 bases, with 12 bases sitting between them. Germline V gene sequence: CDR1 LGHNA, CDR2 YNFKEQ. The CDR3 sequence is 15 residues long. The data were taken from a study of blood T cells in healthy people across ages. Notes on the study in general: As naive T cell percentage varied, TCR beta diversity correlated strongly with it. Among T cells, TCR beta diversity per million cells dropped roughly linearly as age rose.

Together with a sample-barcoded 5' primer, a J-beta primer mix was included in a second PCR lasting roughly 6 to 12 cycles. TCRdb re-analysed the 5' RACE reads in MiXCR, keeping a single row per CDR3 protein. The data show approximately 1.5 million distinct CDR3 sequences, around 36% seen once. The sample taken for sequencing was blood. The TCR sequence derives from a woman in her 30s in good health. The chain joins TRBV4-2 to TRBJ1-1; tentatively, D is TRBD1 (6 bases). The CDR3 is CASSQEKGGVTEAFF. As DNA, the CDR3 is TGTGCCAGCAGCCAAGAGAAGGGGGGGGTCACTGAAGCTTTCTTT.